The clone carrying this TCR beta chain was found many times. A read error may account for a junction end that differs from germline. The CDR3 spans 14 residues. TCRdb called the RT-PCR reads again in MiXCR, with one record for every CDR3 protein. The top ten hold about 3.9% of the sample, which has about 680,000 distinct CDR3 sequences, approximately 15% seen once. This clonotype originated in a female donor in good health, serving as a healthy control. The V call is TRBV12-3 or TRBV12-4, the J call TRBJ1-1, with D possibly matching TRBD1 (5 bases). What was sequenced was memory CD4+ T cells from blood. Written as DNA, the CDR3 is TGTGCCAGCACTTTAGAAGGGGTGAACACTGAAGCTTTCTTT. It encodes CASTLEGVNTEAFF.